This T cell receptor beta chain came from a study of blood T cell repertoires in COVID-19. For the study at large: The cDNA or gDNA used as material had been derived from T cells, B-cell-depleted T cells, or PBMCs.

TCRdb's copy holds only in-frame clones and misses some; the assay was immunoSEQ multiplex PCR. The sample shows more than 85,000 clones, less than 85% of them seen only once. Germline V gives CDR1 SGHAT, CDR2 FQNNGV. The CDR3 spans 16 residues. V shed 3 bases, J shed 4 bases, and the junction held 4 bases outside the gene matches. The receptor was isolated from a human donor in a cohort sampled during active COVID-19. Sequencing input: peripheral blood. V gene TRBV11-2 combines with J gene TRBJ2-5; 14 positions match TRBD2. CDR3 bases: TGTGCCAGCAGCTTGCTTGGACTAGCGGGAGGAGAGACCCAGTACTTC. This codes for CASSLLGLAGGETQYF.